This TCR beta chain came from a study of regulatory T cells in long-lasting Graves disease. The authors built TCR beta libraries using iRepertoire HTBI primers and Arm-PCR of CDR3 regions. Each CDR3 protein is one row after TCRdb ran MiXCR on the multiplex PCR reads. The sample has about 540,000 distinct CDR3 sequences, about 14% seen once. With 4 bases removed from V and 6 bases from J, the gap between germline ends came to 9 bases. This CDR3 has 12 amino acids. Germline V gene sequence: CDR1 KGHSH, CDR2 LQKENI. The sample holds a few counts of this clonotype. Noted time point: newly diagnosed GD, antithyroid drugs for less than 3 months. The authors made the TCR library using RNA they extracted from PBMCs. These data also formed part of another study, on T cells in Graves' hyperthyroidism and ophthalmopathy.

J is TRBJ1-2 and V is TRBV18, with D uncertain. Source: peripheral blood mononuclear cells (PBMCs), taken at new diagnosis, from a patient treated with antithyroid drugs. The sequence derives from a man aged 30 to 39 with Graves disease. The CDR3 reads CASSLKGNGYTF. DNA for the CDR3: TGTGCCAGCTCACTGAAAGGAAATGGCTACACCTTC.